The 24 T cell receptor beta chains listed next were all sequenced from one sample in a study of shared clonotypes between healthy human individuals. Using immunoSEQ multiplex PCR, the repertoire was profiled, and TCRdb retains in-frame clones only, with some absent. Seen here are more than 1.2 million clones, 98% to 99% observed once, and the top ten hold 0.36%. Sequenced sample: naive CD4+ T cells sorted from blood. Subset given: CD45RA+ positively selected. The receptors shown here come from a young man in good health.

A remark on this clone: Other DNA sequences from this sample encode an identical CDR3 as well. This rearrangement joins TRBV18 to TRBJ1-5, with TRBD1 as a possible D gene (6 bases). Trimming shortened V by 0 bases and J by 0 bases, and 9 bases separated the two germline ends. Germline CDR1 and CDR2: KGHSH and LQKENI. The CDR3 extends over 16 amino acids. CDR3 sequence: CASSPPGGRSNQPQHF. CDR3 in DNA: TGTGCCAGCTCACCACCGGGGGGCCGTAGCAATCAGCCCCAGCATTTT.

The chain couples TRBV9 to TRBJ2-7; the D is unclear. Per germline, CDR1 SGDLS and CDR2 YYNGEE. The CDR3 extends over 14 amino acids. V gave up 0 bases and J gave up 6 bases, with 13 bases separating them. The CDR3 protein is CASSVDLLVSEQYF. Written as DNA, the CDR3 is TGTGCCAGCAGCGTAGATCTCCTAGTCTCCGAGCAGTACTTC.

The chain couples TRBV28 to TRBJ2-5, with D possibly matching TRBD2 (5 bases). The CDR3 is made up of 13 amino acids. The V end was cut by 3 bases, the J end by 7 bases, with 12 bases between. Germline CDR1 MDHEN, CDR2 SYDVKM. The CDR3 nucleotides are TGTGCCAGCAGTTTTCGCGGAGGCGGGACCCAGTACTTC. Encoded protein: CASSFRGGGTQYF.

The chain's CDR3 is CASSQDVKGSWTGELFF. The CDR3 DNA reads as TGCGCCAGCAGCCAAGATGTTAAGGGTAGCTGGACCGGGGAGCTGTTTTTT. V and J are TRBV4-3 and TRBJ2-2; no clear D gene. Trimming took 0 bases from V and 5 from J, leaving 16 bases between them. This CDR3 has 17 residues. Germline lookup yields CDR1 LGHNA and CDR2 YSLEER.

This chain joins TRBV29-1 and TRBJ2-1; D might be TRBD1 (6 bases). The ends were cut back, 4 bases at V and 7 bases at J, with 17 bases in the middle. The CDR3 contains 14 residues. Germline-derived CDR1 and CDR2 are SQVTM and ANQGSEA. The CDR3 spells CSVGVGTGWNEQFF. CDR3 coding DNA: TGCAGCGTTGGGGTGGGAACAGGGTGGAATGAGCAGTTCTTC.

CDR3 nucleotide sequence: TGTGCCAGCAGCCCCCACCGGCTAGCGGGAGTTACCGGGGAGCTGTTTTTT. It yields the protein CASSPHRLAGVTGELFF. The chain uses TRBV9 and TRBJ2-2; 10 bases map to TRBD2. V shed 4 bases and J 5 bases; nucleotides not matched to a gene: 11. CDR3 size: 17 residues. CDR1 and CDR2 (germline): SGDLS, YYNGEE.

V and J are TRBV4-3 and TRBJ2-1; tentatively, D is TRBD1 (6 bases). Trimming pared 0 bases from V and 6 bases from J, leaving 9 bases between. There are 14 residues in the CDR3. Germline V CDR1 and CDR2: LGHNA, YSLEER. The CDR3 sequence: CASSQEGGSNEQFF. In DNA, the CDR3 is TGCGCCAGCAGCCAAGAAGGGGGTAGCAATGAGCAGTTCTTC.

The chain combines TRBV29-1 with TRBJ1-5; weak D call: TRBD1 (5 bases). V lost 7 bases and J lost 4, with 8 bases in between. The CDR3 spans 11 residues. The germline gives CDR1 SQVTM, CDR2 ANQGSEA. CDR3 protein: CSGGGNQPQHF. The CDR3 DNA reads as TGCAGCGGCGGGGGAAATCAGCCCCAGCATTTT.

CDR3 region: CASSSSARNTGELFF. DNA for the CDR3: TGTGCCAGCAGCTCCAGCGCACGAAACACCGGGGAGCTGTTTTTT. V gene TRBV7-6 combines with J gene TRBJ2-2; the D is unclear. Between the trimmed V and J ends, which lost 4 bases and 2 bases, there was a span of 11 bases. The CDR3 consists of 15 residues. Germline CDR1 and CDR2: SGHVS and FNYEAQ. Using reference TRBV7-6 and TRBJ2-2 for the parts outside the CDR3, the full variable domain is GAGVSQSPRYKVTKRGQDVALRCDPISGHVSLYWYRQALGQGPEFLTYFNYEAQQDKSGLPNDRFSAERPEGSISTLTIQRTEQRDSAMYRCASSSSARNTGELFFGEGSRLTVL.

This clone was counted a single time. V is TRBV5-4 and J is TRBJ1-1; D is possibly TRBD1 (5 bases). Trimming left V 4 bases short and J 0 bases short, with 10 bases between. Germline V gene sequence: CDR1 SGHNT, CDR2 YYREEE (reference sequence). There are 14 residues in the CDR3. The CDR3 reads CASSATVMNTEAFF. CDR3 sequence (DNA): TGTGCCAGCAGCGCGACAGTCATGAACACTGAAGCTTTCTTT.

To note about this clone: Other DNA sequences in the same sample also yield this CDR3. The chain couples TRBV11-2 to TRBJ2-7, with 7 bases lining up with TRBD1. The CDR3 sequence is 15 residues long. Per germline, CDR1 SGHAT and CDR2 FQNNGV. The trim removed 1 base at V and 1 base at J, leaving 4 bases unmatched. The CDR3 DNA reads TGTGCCAGCAGCTTAGTTTCAGGGGGTTCCTACGAGCAGTACTTC. This translates into CASSLVSGGSYEQYF. Full variable domain (remainder filled in from reference TRBV11-2 and TRBJ2-7): EAGVAQSPRYKIIEKRQSVAFWCNPISGHATLYWYQQILGQGPKLLIQFQNNGVVDDSQLPKDRFSAERLKGVDSTLKIQPAKLEDSAVYLCASSLVSGGSYEQYFGPGTRLTVT.

This chain uses TRBV19 with TRBJ2-1; D remains ambiguous. Per germline, CDR1 LNHDA and CDR2 SQIVND (reference sequence). Trimming took off 5 bases at V and 4 bases at J, with 12 bases between the two ends. CDR3 length: 14 residues. CDR3 protein: CASSDPPRYNEQFF. The CDR3 region has the DNA TGTGCCAGTAGTGATCCCCCCAGATACAATGAGCAGTTCTTC.

V gene TRBV5-1 combines with J gene TRBJ2-1, with D uncertain. The germline V and J ends were trimmed by 2 bases and 9 bases, with 18 bases remaining between them. The CDR3 runs to 15 residues. Germline V lookup: CDR1 SGHRS, CDR2 YFSETQ. CDR3 bases: TGCGCCAGCAGCTTCGAATACGAAGGGATCGGTGAGCAGTTCTTC. This gives the protein CASSFEYEGIGEQFF.

This chain connects TRBV6-1 to TRBJ1-2; D may be TRBD1 (5 bases). The CDR3 length is 13 residues. Germline-derived CDR1 and CDR2 are MNHNS and SASEGT. Trimming stripped 7 bases from V and 5 bases from J, with 14 bases between. The CDR3: CASTRGGWYGYTF. As DNA, the CDR3 is TGTGCCAGCACCCGGGGCGGTTGGTATGGCTACACCTTC.

The V call is TRBV19, the J call TRBJ2-7; 10 nucleotides line up with TRBD1. This CDR3 has 14 amino acids. Germline V lookup: CDR1 LNHDA, CDR2 SQIVND (reference sequence). Losses at the gene ends were 3 bases for V and 9 bases for J; bases not matched to a gene: 8. The CDR3 sequence is CASSIAGTGDRQYF. Here the CDR3 DNA reads TGTGCCAGTAGTATTGCCGGGACAGGGGATCGGCAGTACTTC.

The chain combines TRBV7-2 with TRBJ1-5; the D gene is possibly TRBD1 (6 bases). V lost 5 bases, J lost 3 bases, and 14 bases lay in between. The CDR3 length is 15 residues. Germline V gene lookup returns CDR1 SGHTA and CDR2 FQGNSA. The DNA of the CDR3 is TGTGCCAGCAGCCAGAGGACGGGGGCCAATCAGCCCCAGCATTTT. Translation: CASSQRTGANQPQHF.

Worth noting for this clone: Other nucleotide sequences in the sample specify the same CDR3. The chain couples TRBV6-5 to TRBJ1-4, with TRBD1 matching over 11 bases. V trimming: 6 bases; J trimming: 8 bases; junction bases outside the gene matches: 2. CDR3 size: 13 residues. Germline lookup yields CDR1 MNHEY and CDR2 SVGAGI. The CDR3 sequence is CASSRDRGEKLFF. As DNA, the CDR3 is TGTGCCAGCAGCCGGGACAGGGGGGAAAAACTGTTTTTT.

This clone was recorded once. The V and J genes are TRBV5-4 and TRBJ2-5; 11 positions match TRBD1. The germline CDR1 and CDR2 sequences are SGHNT and YYREEE (reference sequence). Unmatched junction bases numbered 9, after V lost 6 bases and J lost 5 bases. CDR3 length: 15 amino acids. CDR3 sequence: CASNVRTGGRETQYF. DNA of the CDR3: TGTGCCAGCAACGTAAGGACAGGGGGCCGGGAGACCCAGTACTTC.

This clone was picked up one time. The chain carries TRBV7-9 and TRBJ2-3, with TRBD1 matching 7 bases. Germline-derived CDR1 and CDR2 are SEHNR and FQNEAQ (reference sequence). V shed 8 bases, J shed 2 bases, and the junction held 7 bases outside the gene matches. The CDR3 has 14 amino acids. The CDR3 nucleotides read TGTGCCAGCTCCAGGGACAGATCCACAGATACGCAGTATTTT. It codes for CASSRDRSTDTQYF. The whole variable domain, remainder taken from reference TRBV7-9 and TRBJ2-3, is DTGVSQNPRHKITKRGQNVTFRCDPISEHNRLYWYRQTLGQGPEFLTYFQNEAQLEKSRLLSDRFSAERPKGSFSTLEIQRTEQGDSAMYLCASSRDRSTDTQYFGPGTRLTVL.

This clone was seen a single time. J is TRBJ2-7 and V is TRBV25-1; TRBD1 matches at 10 bases. This CDR3 has 16 residues. The V gene's germline CDR1 is MGHDK and CDR2 SYGVNS. Trimming at V came to 1 base and at J to 3 bases, leaving 6 bases not matched to a gene. The CDR3 DNA sequence: TGTGCCAGCAGTGAATCGCCCCGGGACAGGGGCTACGAGCAGTACTTC. It yields the protein CASSESPRDRGYEQYF.

The chain recombines TRBV2 with TRBJ2-7, with 10 nucleotides matching TRBD1. The junction had 5 bases not matched to a gene; V was cut back by 5 bases and J by 4 bases. CDR1 SNHLY and CDR2 FYNNEI come from the germline V gene. This CDR3 is 14 amino acids long. CDR3 sequence: CASSNRDRGYEQYF. In DNA form, the CDR3 reads TGTGCCAGCAGTAACCGGGACAGGGGTTACGAGCAGTACTTC.

The chain couples TRBV14 to TRBJ2-5; D might be TRBD1 (5 bases). This CDR3 spans 14 amino acids. V was cut by 0 bases and J by 2 bases, with 7 bases left in between. Germline CDR1 reads SGHDN; CDR2 reads FVKESK. CDR3 amino acids: CASSQDPGQETQYF. The CDR3 DNA sequence: TGTGCCAGCAGCCAAGATCCAGGGCAAGAGACCCAGTACTTC.

The chain couples TRBV7-8 to TRBJ1-5; possibly TRBD1 for D (5 bases). Germline V lookup: CDR1 SGHVS, CDR2 FQNEAQ. The CDR3 is made up of 14 amino acids. V shed 1 base and J shed 5 bases, with 9 bases lying between them. CDR3 protein: CASSLGQIDQPQHF. The DNA of the CDR3 is TGTGCCAGCAGCTTAGGACAGATCGATCAGCCCCAGCATTTT.

The chain couples TRBV7-2 to TRBJ2-7; 7 bases agree with TRBD2. The CDR3 is 16 amino acids. J lost 2 bases, V lost 1 base, and 8 bases had no gene match. Germline CDR1 and CDR2: SGHTA and FQGNSA. The CDR3 sequence is CASSLVGREPAYEQYF. The CDR3 coding sequence is TGTGCCAGCAGCTTAGTAGGGCGGGAGCCAGCCTACGAGCAGTACTTC.